This T cell receptor beta chain originates from a study of shared clonotypes between healthy human individuals. Assay: immunoSEQ multiplex PCR; the TCRdb copy retains only in-frame clones and omits some. Here the sample spans about 480,000 clones, about three quarters being singletons. V was shortened by 0 bases and J by 2 bases, with 13 bases between the two germline ends. Germline lookup yields CDR1 MNHEY and CDR2 SVGAGI. The CDR3 sequence is 16 residues long. The chain recombines TRBV6-5 with TRBJ1-2, with D perhaps matching TRBD1 (6 bases). Input material: PBMCs. The sequence was collected from a middle-aged woman in good health. Some clones in this sample may be carry-over from other donors' samples. CDR3 amino acids: CASSYSNWGRNYGYTF. The CDR3 DNA reads as TGTGCCAGCAGTTACTCGAATTGGGGGCGGAACTATGGCTACACCTTC.